One and the same sample provided the 9 T cell receptor beta chains below, sequenced in a study of blood T cells in healthy people across ages (dated by TCRdb to the mid-2010s). Library preparation employed 5' RACE. The listed sequencing device is Illumina HiSeq 2500. A second PCR of about 7 to 12 cycles was run with a J-beta primer mix and a sample-barcoded 5' primer. Through fastp at Q25 and MiXCR, TCRdb rebuilt clones from the public reads, retaining in-frame beta chains. Every distinct CDR3 protein forms one entry, paired with its most common genes and DNA. The sample profile shows 700,000 to 1,000,000 distinct CDR3 sequences; around 42% of them were found once. About a fifth of the sample is held by the ten biggest clonotypes. The specimen sequenced was blood. All receptors derive from a man aged 60 to 69 in good health.

The V call is TRBV21-1, the J call TRBJ1-2; the table's D call TRBD1 went unverified against the DNA. TRBV21-1 is shown as a pseudogene. The CDR3 extends over 14 amino acids. The CDR3 here is CASSSRGGQDGYTF. Written as DNA, the CDR3 is TGTGCCAGCAGCAGCCGAGGGGGGCAGGATGGCTACACCTTC.

This clonotype has a count of ten or more. J is TRBJ2-7 and V is TRBV12-3 or TRBV12-4; the D gene is possibly TRBD2 (5 bases). V was clipped by 6 bases and J by 0 bases, with 12 bases between them. This CDR3 spans 14 amino acids. CDR3 sequence: CASSFGVSSYEQYF. The CDR3, as DNA: TGTGCCAGCAGCTTCGGGGTAAGCTCCTACGAGCAGTACTTC.

This clonotype was recorded a few times. This chain joins TRBV9 and TRBJ2-5, with 12 bases that match TRBD2. V lost 2 bases to trimming and J lost 4 bases; unmatched junction nucleotides: 6. Germline CDR1 is SGDLS and CDR2 is YYNGEE. This CDR3 is 16 amino acids long. The CDR3 nucleotides read TGTGCCAGCAGCGTCGGGACTAGCGGGTTCGGAGAGACCCAGTACTTC. It encodes CASSVGTSGFGETQYF.

The chain is built from TRBV6-2 or TRBV6-3 and TRBJ1-2; D is uncertain. The CDR3 length is 13 residues. Germline V gene lookup returns CDR1 MNHEY and CDR2 SVGEGT. The ends were cut back, 5 bases at V and 8 bases at J, with 15 bases in the middle. The chain's CDR3 is CASSPGPGQGYTF. The CDR3 DNA is TGTGCCAGCAGTCCCGGGCCAGGTCAAGGCTACACCTTC.

The chain employs TRBV3-1 and TRBJ2-3; TRBD1 might be the D (6 bases). V shed 0 bases and J shed 2 bases, with 15 bases lying between them. CDR1 and CDR2 from the germline V gene are LGHDT and YNNKEL (reference sequence). The CDR3 spans 17 residues. As DNA, the CDR3 is TGTGCCAGCAGCCAAGAGGCCACCAGGGGCTACACAGATACGCAGTATTTT. It codes for CASSQEATRGYTDTQYF.

This clonotype was counted between two and nine times. The chain couples TRBV10-3 to TRBJ2-3, with TRBD2 matching 10 bases. V shed 7 bases, J shed 1 base, and the junction held 5 bases outside the gene matches. Germline CDR1 ENHRY, CDR2 SYGVKD. The CDR3 is 15 amino acids. The CDR3 loop is CAIKALAGGTDTQYF. As DNA, the CDR3 is TGTGCCATCAAAGCTCTAGCGGGGGGCACAGATACGCAGTATTTT.

This chain joins TRBV20-1 and TRBJ1-2; no clear D. CDR3 length equals 14 residues. The V gene's germline CDR1 is DFQATT and CDR2 SNEGSKA (reference sequence). Deletions cut 5 bases from V and 3 bases from J, with 16 bases between. In DNA form, the CDR3 reads TGCAGTGCTCCGAGGCAGGCCGTAGACTATGGCTACACCTTC. It yields the protein CSAPRQAVDYGYTF.

This rearrangement joins TRBV3-1 to TRBJ2-1; D unclear. Trimming pared 4 bases from V and 8 bases from J, leaving 12 bases between. This CDR3 contains 13 residues. CDR1 and CDR2 from the germline V gene are LGHDT and YNNKEL (reference sequence). CDR3 in DNA: TGTGCCAGCAGCCCCAGAGAGGCCCATGAGCAGTTCTTC. The encoded protein is CASSPREAHEQFF.

The chain links TRBV9 to TRBJ2-1; 8 bases match TRBD2. This CDR3 is 19 amino acids long. Trimming at V came to 2 bases and at J to 6 bases, leaving 19 bases not matched to a gene. The germline V gene has CDR1 SGDLS and CDR2 YYNGEE. CDR3 protein: CASSVSSPLLAGVGNEQFF. CDR3 nucleotides: TGTGCCAGCAGCGTCTCCTCTCCTCTCCTAGCGGGCGTAGGCAATGAGCAGTTCTTC.